This T cell receptor (beta chain) was sequenced during a study of cytomegalovirus exposure and HLA in healthy donors. Whole-study results and caveats: In a later analysis, HLA-associated TCR beta chains were more clonally expanded than equally common others. According to the study, roughly 180 TCR beta chains were cytomegalovirus-associated.

The PCR contained 60 Vbeta and 13 Jbeta primers. The method was immunoSEQ multiplex PCR; TCRdb's version includes in-frame clones alone and lacks a portion of them. The table records about 100,000 clones, more than 70% of them present only once. As concerns this clone: Antigen unknown.

This TCR was sampled from a male donor in good health and CMV-seropositive. The specimen sequenced was PBMCs.

CDR3 sequence reads: CASSLLPSAEAFF. The CDR3 region has the DNA TGTGCCAGCAGCTTACTGCCTAGCGCTGAAGCTTTCTTT. The chain is built from TRBV7-9 and TRBJ1-1; no firm D call. The CDR3 is 13 residues long. V was pared by 2 bases and J by 6 bases, with 10 bases between. Germline CDR1 is SEHNR and CDR2 is FQNEAQ (reference sequence). The entire variable domain, with the rest obtained from reference TRBV7-9 and TRBJ1-1, is as follows: DTGVSQNPRHKITKRGQNVTFRCDPISEHNRLYWYRQTLGQGPEFLTYFQNEAQLEKSRLLSDRFSAERPKGSFSTLEIQRTEQGDSAMYLCASSLLPSAEAFFGQGTRLTVV.